Sequencing of this T cell receptor beta chain was carried out in a study of blood T cell repertoires in COVID-19 (dated by TCRdb to 2019 to 2021). As for the study more broadly: Samples from collaborators originated in the United States, Italy and Spain and spanned both the acute and convalescent phases of COVID-19. The material from the prospective study consisted of cDNA or gDNA derived from T cells, B-cell-depleted T cells, or PBMCs. The dataset comprised deeply sampled blood TCRbeta repertoires from subjects exposed to, actively infected with, or recovered from COVID-19. The repertoires were made available in a free public database intended to serve as a resource for research on the immune response to SARS-CoV-2. The samples were drawn from two sources: the first 160 participants of the ongoing ImmuneRACE study, and over 950 subjects contributed by 6 global collaborators. Nearly every sample came with metadata listing a de-identified subject ID, COVID-19 status, age in years and sex. Where available, HLA class I and class II types were obtained from metadata supplied by the sample provider rather than from assay-based typing. Broad study findings and their caveats: Clinical and demographic metadata were provided uncurated, with the amount varying by source and participant.

The CDR3 goes from the cysteine to the phenylalanine over 14 residues. Only the CDR3 DNA is retained, 42 bases long and in frame from the first base. CDR1 and CDR2 (LNHNV, YYDKDF) derive from the germline V gene (reference sequence). V drops 3 bases and J drops 4 bases, leaving 10 bases in between. Comments on this clone: No antigen is known for it. Base qualities were left out, and no much larger clone turns up one base away.

Participants in the prospective study were enrolled through a virtual design, were aged roughly 18 to 100 years, and lived in 24 United States geographic areas. Cohort assignment in the prospective study relied on participant-reported clinical history from a screening survey and a study questionnaire. Mobile phlebotomists in the prospective study collected whole blood, serum and a nasopharyngeal or oropharyngeal swab from every participant. Participants in the prospective study had the option to provide additional blood draws and questionnaires over a roughly 2-month period. Before DNA extraction, blood samples from the prospective study were shipped at room temperature or frozen. TCRbeta CDR3 regions were amplified from genomic DNA by means of the immunoSEQ Assay, a bias-controlled multiplex PCR. For the original study's pipeline: Nucleated cell counts per sample were estimated from amplification of reference gene primers within the assay. To quantify the absolute abundance of each unique TCRbeta CDR3 rearrangement, sequence reads were collapsed and filtered. For each sample, productive Simpson clonality was calculated by taking the square root of Simpson's diversity index across productive rearrangements. TCRdb stores this immuneACCESS table with in-frame sequences only. Part of the clones is absent; in the studies checked, under half of the shortfall reflects unresolved V genes, and no reason is known for the rest. The V and J calls and clone size are taken from that table; D and trimming were inferred from the DNA. This sample has 120,000 to 150,000 clones in its table, and about four fifths of those were observed once. The ten largest clones represent 3% to 3.5% of the sample.

Sequences were obtained from PBMCs or T cells enriched from blood (not recorded which). The receptor comes from a woman aged 50 to 60 with acute COVID-19. Here the chain combines TRBV15 and TRBJ2-1; no confident D gene assignment can be made. The CDR3 is CATSSEAAYNEQFF. The nucleotide sequence is given as TGTGCCACCAGCAGTGAGGCAGCTTACAATGAGCAGTTCTTC.